These T cell receptor beta chains were read from a single sample in a study of a mutant IDH1 vaccine in newly diagnosed glioma. These receptors' targets are unknown. TCRdb's table, derived via immunoSEQ multiplex PCR, lists solely in-frame clones and lacks some. The sample records under 150,000 clones, roughly 88% being singletons. The sample in question was PBMCs, obtained from a glioma patient whose treatment included an IDH1 peptide vaccine. The source is a woman aged 45-65 years with glioma. Each CDR3 is given with its conserved first and last residue. Fields, in order: CDR3 protein, CDR3 DNA, clone size, V gene, J gene, D gene. The D gene is left open where the match is weak. Expanded clones get a size class; other rows say once, few or many, or leave the size out.

CDR3 protein: CAWSGGIGQGATEAFF
CDR3 DNA: TGTGCCTGGAGTGGAGGGATCGGCCAGGGCGCCACTGAAGCTTTCTTT
clone size: -
V gene: TRBV30
J gene: TRBJ1-1
D gene: -

CDR3 protein: CASSSWDSMNTEAFF
CDR3 DNA: TGTGCCAGCAGCTCTTGGGACAGCATGAACACTGAAGCTTTCTTT
clone size: -
V gene: TRBV7-9
J gene: TRBJ1-1
D gene: TRBD1

CDR3 protein: CASSFGTGRTEAFF
CDR3 DNA: TGTGCCAGCAGCTTTGGGACAGGCCGCACTGAAGCTTTCTTT
clone size: -
V gene: TRBV11-2
J gene: TRBJ1-1
D gene: TRBD1

CDR3 protein: CAICLGTGTGTLDTQYF
CDR3 DNA: TGTGCCATCTGCCTGGGGACCGGGACAGGGACCTTGGATACGCAGTATTTT
clone size: -
V gene: TRBV10-3
J gene: TRBJ2-3
D gene: TRBD1

CDR3 protein: CASSVIQGTSPEQYF
CDR3 DNA: TGTGCCAGCAGCGTTATACAGGGGACCTCCCCCGAGCAGTACTTC
clone size: -
V gene: TRBV7-8
J gene: TRBJ2-7
D gene: TRBD1

CDR3 protein: CARSLDGGPTNEKLFF
CDR3 DNA: TGTGCCAGAAGCTTAGACGGCGGCCCTACTAATGAAAAACTGTTTTTT
clone size: once
V gene: TRBV7-5
J gene: TRBJ1-4
D gene: -

CDR3 protein: CASSFGRGTEAFF
CDR3 DNA: TGTGCCAGCAGTTTTGGGAGGGGTACTGAAGCTTTCTTT
clone size: -
V gene: TRBV28
J gene: TRBJ1-1
D gene: -

CDR3 protein: CASSLGAGQSYEQYF
CDR3 DNA: TGTGCCAGCAGCTTGGGGGCGGGGCAGTCCTACGAGCAGTACTTC
clone size: -
V gene: TRBV5-6
J gene: TRBJ2-7
D gene: -

CDR3 protein: CASSPTAGVNTIYF
CDR3 DNA: TGTGCCAGCTCACCAACGGCAGGGGTGAACACCATATATTTT
clone size: -
V gene: TRBV18
J gene: TRBJ1-3
D gene: -

CDR3 protein: CASSFSGYEQYF
CDR3 DNA: TGTGCCAGCAGTTTTTCGGGCTACGAGCAGTACTTC
clone size: -
V gene: TRBV6-5
J gene: TRBJ2-7
D gene: -

CDR3 protein: CASSLGAGGINEQFF
CDR3 DNA: TGTGCCAGCAGCTTGGGAGCGGGGGGGATCAATGAGCAGTTCTTC
clone size: -
V gene: TRBV5-4
J gene: TRBJ2-1
D gene: TRBD2

CDR3 protein: CASSPLSGSVNEQFF
CDR3 DNA: TGTGCCAGCAGCCCCCTCAGCGGAAGCGTCAATGAGCAGTTCTTC
clone size: -
V gene: TRBV28
J gene: TRBJ2-1
D gene: -

CDR3 protein: CASSYGRGANEKLFF
CDR3 DNA: TGTGCCAGCAGTTACGGAAGGGGGGCTAATGAAAAACTGTTTTTT
clone size: -
V gene: TRBV6-6
J gene: TRBJ1-4
D gene: -

CDR3 protein: CASSLPPLGYNEQFF
CDR3 DNA: TGCGCCAGCAGCCTACCCCCCCTCGGGTACAATGAGCAGTTCTTC
clone size: -
V gene: TRBV5-1
J gene: TRBJ2-1
D gene: -

CDR3 protein: CASSIHSYEQYF
CDR3 DNA: TGTGCCAGTAGTATTCACAGTTACGAGCAGTACTTC
clone size: -
V gene: TRBV19
J gene: TRBJ2-7
D gene: -

CDR3 protein: CASSSQGRPDTQYF
CDR3 DNA: TGCGCCAGCAGCTCCCAGGGACGCCCTGATACGCAGTATTTT
clone size: -
V gene: TRBV5-1
J gene: TRBJ2-3
D gene: -

CDR3 protein: CATFRQSFINEKLFF
CDR3 DNA: TGTGCCACCTTCCGACAGTCCTTCATAAATGAAAAACTGTTTTTT
clone size: -
V gene: TRBV15
J gene: TRBJ1-4
D gene: -

CDR3 protein: CASSTPGLPQETQYF
CDR3 DNA: TGTGCCAGTAGTACCCCGGGACTGCCCCAAGAGACCCAGTACTTC
clone size: once
V gene: TRBV19
J gene: TRBJ2-5
D gene: -

CDR3 protein: CASSLEGHGEQFF
CDR3 DNA: TGTGCTAGCAGCTTAGAGGGTCACGGTGAGCAGTTCTTC
clone size: -
V gene: TRBV7-7
J gene: TRBJ2-1
D gene: -

CDR3 protein: CASSWSGRNTDTQYF
CDR3 DNA: TGTGCCAGCAGTTGGAGCGGGAGGAACACAGATACGCAGTATTTT
clone size: few
V gene: TRBV27
J gene: TRBJ2-3
D gene: TRBD2

CDR3 protein: CAWSHDRDYEQYF
CDR3 DNA: TGTGCCTGGAGTCATGACAGGGACTACGAGCAGTACTTC
clone size: -
V gene: TRBV30
J gene: TRBJ2-7
D gene: TRBD1

CDR3 protein: CAWSVRGVLGDTQYF
CDR3 DNA: TGTGCCTGGAGTGTACGAGGGGTCCTGGGGGATACGCAGTATTTT
clone size: -
V gene: TRBV30
J gene: TRBJ2-3
D gene: -

CDR3 protein: CASSLGTSGMTGELFF
CDR3 DNA: TGTGCCAGCAGCCTCGGGACTAGCGGGATGACCGGGGAGCTGTTTTTT
clone size: -
V gene: TRBV5-4
J gene: TRBJ2-2
D gene: TRBD2

CDR3 protein: CASSRTGPETQYF
CDR3 DNA: TGCGCCAGCAGCCGGACAGGGCCAGAGACCCAGTACTTC
clone size: -
V gene: TRBV5-1
J gene: TRBJ2-5
D gene: TRBD1

CDR3 protein: CASSLAGTGNTIYF
CDR3 DNA: TGTGCCAGCAGCTTAGCTGGCACTGGAAACACCATATATTTT
clone size: -
V gene: TRBV7-9
J gene: TRBJ1-3
D gene: -

CDR3 protein: CASSLVSEYRRPGGEQYF
CDR3 DNA: TGTGCCAGCAGCTTAGTGTCAGAGTATAGGCGGCCGGGGGGGGAGCAGTACTTC
clone size: -
V gene: TRBV7-2
J gene: TRBJ2-7
D gene: TRBD2

CDR3 protein: CASSYGEGEWTDTQYF
CDR3 DNA: TGTGCCAGCAGTTACGGCGAGGGAGAGTGGACAGATACGCAGTATTTT
clone size: -
V gene: TRBV6-6
J gene: TRBJ2-3
D gene: -

CDR3 protein: CATSRDRGIEYF
CDR3 DNA: TGTGCCACCAGCAGAGACAGGGGTATAGAGTACTTC
clone size: -
V gene: TRBV15
J gene: TRBJ2-4
D gene: -

CDR3 protein: CASSPTSGSSYNEQFF
CDR3 DNA: TGTGCCAGCAGCCCAACTAGCGGGAGCTCCTACAATGAGCAGTTCTTC
clone size: -
V gene: TRBV5-4
J gene: TRBJ2-1
D gene: TRBD2

CDR3 protein: CASSVATDTQYF
CDR3 DNA: TGTGCCAGCAGCGTAGCCACAGATACGCAGTATTTT
clone size: few
V gene: TRBV9
J gene: TRBJ2-3
D gene: -

CDR3 protein: CASSLISNEQFF
CDR3 DNA: TGTGCCAGCAGTTTAATCTCAAATGAGCAGTTCTTC
clone size: few
V gene: TRBV28
J gene: TRBJ2-1
D gene: -

CDR3 protein: CASTGQDTYEQYF
CDR3 DNA: TGTGCCAGTACAGGACAGGATACCTACGAGCAGTACTTC
clone size: -
V gene: TRBV6-5
J gene: TRBJ2-7
D gene: TRBD1

CDR3 protein: CASSPIQENNSPLHF
CDR3 DNA: TGTGCCAGCAGCCCCATACAGGAAAATAATTCACCCCTCCACTTT
clone size: -
V gene: TRBV4-2
J gene: TRBJ1-6
D gene: -

CDR3 protein: CASSLFLAGDEQFF
CDR3 DNA: TGCGCCAGCAGCTTGTTCCTAGCGGGGGATGAGCAGTTCTTC
clone size: -
V gene: TRBV5-1
J gene: TRBJ2-1
D gene: TRBD2

CDR3 protein: CASSQPGQEFGYTF
CDR3 DNA: TGCGCCAGCAGCCAACCGGGACAGGAGTTTGGCTACACCTTC
clone size: -
V gene: TRBV4-1
J gene: TRBJ1-2
D gene: TRBD1

CDR3 protein: CASSQFTGLPDEQYF
CDR3 DNA: TGTGCCAGCAGCCAATTCACGGGACTCCCTGACGAGCAGTACTTC
clone size: few
V gene: TRBV14
J gene: TRBJ2-7
D gene: -

CDR3 protein: CASKTSGRPSSGANVLTF
CDR3 DNA: TGTGCCAGCAAGACTAGCGGGAGGCCCAGCTCTGGGGCCAACGTCCTGACTTTC
clone size: -
V gene: TRBV27
J gene: TRBJ2-6
D gene: TRBD2

CDR3 protein: CASSYFGRVGTEAFF
CDR3 DNA: TGTGCCAGCAGTTACTTTGGCAGGGTGGGAACTGAAGCTTTCTTT
clone size: -
V gene: TRBV6-5
J gene: TRBJ1-1
D gene: -

CDR3 protein: CASSVVGSSYEQYF
CDR3 DNA: TGTGCCAGCAGCGTAGTCGGCAGCTCCTACGAGCAGTACTTC
clone size: -
V gene: TRBV9
J gene: TRBJ2-7
D gene: -

CDR3 protein: CASSLVLRTTEQYF
CDR3 DNA: TGTGCCAGCAGCTTGGTCCTGAGGACTACGGAGCAGTACTTC
clone size: few
V gene: TRBV5-6
J gene: TRBJ2-7
D gene: -

CDR3 protein: CAWRARPGSGNTIYF
CDR3 DNA: TGTGCCTGGAGGGCCAGGCCAGGCTCTGGAAACACCATATATTTT
clone size: -
V gene: TRBV30
J gene: TRBJ1-3
D gene: -

CDR3 protein: CASSSKGPTGGLINEKLFF
CDR3 DNA: TGTGCCAGCAGCTCCAAGGGCCCCACCGGGGGCTTAATTAATGAAAAACTGTTTTTT
clone size: -
V gene: TRBV11-2
J gene: TRBJ1-4
D gene: -

CDR3 protein: CASSLRTQNTEAFF
CDR3 DNA: TGTGCCAGCAGCTTGAGGACACAGAACACTGAAGCTTTCTTT
clone size: -
V gene: TRBV4-2
J gene: TRBJ1-1
D gene: -

CDR3 protein: CSVSRGGNTEAFF
CDR3 DNA: TGCAGCGTCAGCAGGGGGGGGAACACTGAAGCTTTCTTT
clone size: -
V gene: TRBV29-1
J gene: TRBJ1-1
D gene: TRBD1

CDR3 protein: CASTGQALATNEKLFF
CDR3 DNA: TGTGCCAGCACCGGTCAGGCTCTTGCAACTAATGAAAAACTGTTTTTT
clone size: -
V gene: TRBV2
J gene: TRBJ1-4
D gene: -

CDR3 protein: CASSQATGTGYGYTF
CDR3 DNA: TGTGCCAGCAGCCAAGCCACCGGGACAGGGTATGGCTACACCTTC
clone size: -
V gene: TRBV4-2
J gene: TRBJ1-2
D gene: TRBD1

CDR3 protein: CASSSSNTEAFF
CDR3 DNA: TGTGCCAGCAGCAGTTCCAACACTGAAGCTTTCTTT
clone size: -
V gene: TRBV11-1
J gene: TRBJ1-1
D gene: -

CDR3 protein: CASSRTSYRDRGGDEQFF
CDR3 DNA: TGCGCCAGCAGCCGGACGTCCTACCGGGACAGGGGAGGTGATGAGCAGTTCTTC
clone size: -
V gene: TRBV4-1
J gene: TRBJ2-1
D gene: TRBD1

CDR3 protein: CASSPRGERGKSEQFF
CDR3 DNA: TGTGCCAGCAGCCCTCGGGGGGAGCGAGGTAAAAGTGAGCAGTTCTTC
clone size: -
V gene: TRBV28
J gene: TRBJ2-1
D gene: TRBD2

CDR3 protein: CASSSDGTAWGRNYGYTF
CDR3 DNA: TGTGCCAGCAGCTCCGATGGGACAGCCTGGGGTCGGAACTATGGCTACACCTTC
clone size: -
V gene: TRBV11-2
J gene: TRBJ1-2
D gene: TRBD1

CDR3 protein: CASSSIGRGTGSYEQYF
CDR3 DNA: TGTGCCAGCAGCTCGATTGGGAGGGGAACGGGCTCCTACGAGCAGTACTTC
clone size: -
V gene: TRBV7-2
J gene: TRBJ2-7
D gene: TRBD2

CDR3 protein: CASRSDFGSSYNEQFF
CDR3 DNA: TGTGCCAGTAGGAGCGATTTTGGGAGCTCCTACAATGAGCAGTTCTTC
clone size: -
V gene: TRBV19
J gene: TRBJ2-1
D gene: -